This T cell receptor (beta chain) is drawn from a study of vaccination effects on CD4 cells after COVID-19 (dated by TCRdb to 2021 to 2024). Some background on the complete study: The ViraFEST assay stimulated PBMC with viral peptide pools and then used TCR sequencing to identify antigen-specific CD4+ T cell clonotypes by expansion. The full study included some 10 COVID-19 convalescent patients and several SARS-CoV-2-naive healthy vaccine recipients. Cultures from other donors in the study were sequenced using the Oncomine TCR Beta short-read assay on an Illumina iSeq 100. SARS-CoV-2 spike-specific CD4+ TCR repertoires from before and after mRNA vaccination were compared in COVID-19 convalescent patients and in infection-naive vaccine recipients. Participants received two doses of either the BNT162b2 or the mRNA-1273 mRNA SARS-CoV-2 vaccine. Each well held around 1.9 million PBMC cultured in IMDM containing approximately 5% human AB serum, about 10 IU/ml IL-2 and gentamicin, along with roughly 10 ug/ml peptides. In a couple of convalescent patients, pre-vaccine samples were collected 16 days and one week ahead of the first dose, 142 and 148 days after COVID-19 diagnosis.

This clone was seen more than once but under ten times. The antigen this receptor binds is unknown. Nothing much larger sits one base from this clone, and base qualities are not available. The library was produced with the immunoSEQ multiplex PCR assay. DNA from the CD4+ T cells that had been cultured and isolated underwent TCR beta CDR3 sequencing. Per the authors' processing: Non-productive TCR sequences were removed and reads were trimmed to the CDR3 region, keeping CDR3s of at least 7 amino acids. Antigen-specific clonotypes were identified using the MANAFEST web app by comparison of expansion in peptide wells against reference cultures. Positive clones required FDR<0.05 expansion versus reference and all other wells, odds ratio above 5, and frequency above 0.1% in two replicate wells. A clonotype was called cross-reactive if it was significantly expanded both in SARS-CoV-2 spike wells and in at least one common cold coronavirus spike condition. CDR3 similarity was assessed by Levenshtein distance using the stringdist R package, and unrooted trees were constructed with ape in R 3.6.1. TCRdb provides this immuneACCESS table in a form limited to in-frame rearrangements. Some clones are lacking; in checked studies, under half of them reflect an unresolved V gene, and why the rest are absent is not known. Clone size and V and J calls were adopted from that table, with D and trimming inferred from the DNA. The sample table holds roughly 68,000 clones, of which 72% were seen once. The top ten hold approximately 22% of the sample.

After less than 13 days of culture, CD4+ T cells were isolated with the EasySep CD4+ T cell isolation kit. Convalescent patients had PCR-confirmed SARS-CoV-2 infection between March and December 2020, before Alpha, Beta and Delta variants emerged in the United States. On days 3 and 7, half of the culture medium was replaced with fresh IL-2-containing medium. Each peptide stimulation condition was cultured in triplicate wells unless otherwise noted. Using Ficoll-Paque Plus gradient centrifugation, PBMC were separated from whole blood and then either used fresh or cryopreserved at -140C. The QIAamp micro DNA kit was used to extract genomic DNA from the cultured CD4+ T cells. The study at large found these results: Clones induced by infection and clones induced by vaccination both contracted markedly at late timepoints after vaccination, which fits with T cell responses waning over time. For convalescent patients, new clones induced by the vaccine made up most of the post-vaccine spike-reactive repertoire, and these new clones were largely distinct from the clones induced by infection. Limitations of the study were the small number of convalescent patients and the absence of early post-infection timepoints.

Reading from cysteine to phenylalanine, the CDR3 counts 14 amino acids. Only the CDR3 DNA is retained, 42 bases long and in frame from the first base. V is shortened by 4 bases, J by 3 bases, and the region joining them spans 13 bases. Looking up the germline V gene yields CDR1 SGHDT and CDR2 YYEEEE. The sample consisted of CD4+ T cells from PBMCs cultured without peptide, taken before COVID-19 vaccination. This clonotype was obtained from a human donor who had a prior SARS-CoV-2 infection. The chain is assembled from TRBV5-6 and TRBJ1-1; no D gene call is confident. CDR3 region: CASSNPPTHTEAFF. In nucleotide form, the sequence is TGTGCCAGCAGCAATCCACCGACGCACACTGAAGCTTTCTTT.